The clone carrying this T cell receptor (beta chain) came up a few times. Germline values: CDR1 SGDLS, CDR2 YYNGEE. V lost 4 bases and J lost 3, with 7 bases in between. The CDR3 runs to 12 residues. This record comes from a study of chemoradiotherapy in HPV16-positive cancers. Libraries were prepared by immunoSEQ multiplex PCR; TCRdb keeps only in-frame clonotypes and omits some of them. The sample shows 6,000 to 7,500 clones, about nine tenths of them seen only once. The chain is built from TRBV9 and TRBJ1-2; D ambiguous. The sample in question was blood, obtained from a patient who underwent chemoradiotherapy. This clonotype was sampled from a human donor with HPV-associated anogenital cancer. The CDR3, as DNA: TGTGCCAGCAGCACCCAGTACTATGGCTACACCTTC. This gives the protein CASSTQYYGYTF.